This TCR beta chain was sequenced during a study of blood T cell repertoires in COVID-19 (dated by TCRdb to the early 2020s). Regarding the study in general: Samples from collaborators originated in the United States, Italy and Spain and spanned both the acute and convalescent phases of COVID-19. The material from the prospective study consisted of cDNA or gDNA derived from T cells, B-cell-depleted T cells, or PBMCs. The dataset comprised deeply sampled blood TCRbeta repertoires from subjects exposed to, actively infected with, or recovered from COVID-19. The repertoires were made available in a free public database intended to serve as a resource for research on the immune response to SARS-CoV-2. Samples were obtained from the ongoing ImmuneRACE study (first 160 participants) and from 950 to 1,500 subjects provided by 6 global collaborators. The sample metadata nearly always contained a de-identified subject ID, COVID-19 status, age in years and sex. Where HLA class I and class II types were available, the types were taken from metadata supplied by the sample provider, not from assay-based typing. Results and caveats for the whole study, not just this receptor: Clinical and demographic metadata were provided uncurated, with the amount varying by source and participant.

TCRbeta CDR3 regions were amplified from genomic DNA using the immunoSEQ Assay, a bias-controlled multiplex PCR. The authors' analysis ran thus. Within the assay, amplification of reference gene primers was used to estimate how many nucleated cells each sample contained. Sequence reads were collapsed and filtered to measure the absolute abundance of every unique TCRbeta CDR3 rearrangement. For each sample, productive Simpson clonality was calculated as the square root of Simpson's diversity index over productive rearrangements. TCRdb retrieved this table from immuneACCESS and kept in-frame rearrangements only. Not all clones are present; in checked studies, unresolved V genes account for under half, and no reason is known for the remainder. V and J calls and clone size follow that table, whereas D and trimming were derived from the DNA. Within this sample are roughly 63,000 clones, with 80% to 90% of them counted one time only. Roughly 1.4% of the sample is taken by the ten largest.

On this clone: Its antigen is unknown. Qualities for individual bases were not recorded, and no much larger clone is one base off.

The collaborating institutions used their own protocols to collect whole blood in K2EDTA tubes. For TCRbeta analysis, collaborators shipped samples as frozen whole blood, isolated PBMCs, or DNA extracted from either of those sample types. Sequencing was performed on peripheral blood. The sequence derives from a man between 60 and 70 years old with acute or convalescent COVID-19.

In nucleotide form, the sequence is TGTGCCTGGAGTGTGGGCAGGACCTACGAGCAGTACTTC. This gives the protein CAWSVGRTYEQYF. The chain uses TRBV30 and TRBJ2-7; the D gene lacks a confident call. V is cut by 0 bases and J by 2 bases, and the space between the germline ends is 8 bases. The CDR3, from cysteine to phenylalanine, totals 13 residues. The read is trimmed to its CDR3 DNA, 39 bases read in frame from base 1. Taken from the germline V gene (reference sequence), the CDR1 and CDR2 loops are GTSNPN and SVGIG.